What follows are 19 T cell receptor beta chains derived from one specimen sequenced in a study of shared clonotypes between healthy human individuals (dated by TCRdb to between 2020 and 2021). Receptor libraries were prepared by the immunoSEQ multiplex PCR assay. TCRdb obtained this table from immuneACCESS and retained in-frame rearrangements with V and J assigned. These tables miss some clones; where compared with another copy, unresolved V genes account for less than half of the shortfall, and the remainder is unexplained. The sample includes approximately 530,000 clones, with roughly 95% observed a single time. About 0.059% of the sample goes to the ten largest clones. The specimen was naive CD4+ T cells sorted from blood. The cell subset or site label on this specimen signifies: CD45RA+ positively selected. The receptor set was obtained from a young woman in good health.

The chain couples TRBV10-3 to TRBJ2-7, with D possibly being TRBD2 (6 bases). This CDR3 contains 14 residues. CDR1 and CDR2 from the germline V gene are ENHRY and SYGVKD. The ends were cut back, 8 bases at V and 1 base at J, with 15 bases in the middle. The DNA for the CDR3 is TGTGCCATCGCGGATTACGGGAGTTCCTACGAGCAGTACTTC. Protein sequence: CAIADYGSSYEQYF.

The chain couples TRBV7-9 to TRBJ1-5; D is ambiguous. V was cut by 1 base and J by 0 bases, with 10 bases left in between. Germline V lookup: CDR1 SEHNR, CDR2 FQNEAQ (reference sequence). This CDR3 region has 16 residues. CDR3 amino acids: CASSLDYGYSNQPQHF. The CDR3 DNA reads as TGTGCCAGCAGCTTAGACTATGGGTATAGCAATCAGCCCCAGCATTTT. Full variable domain (outside the CDR3, taken from reference TRBV7-9 and TRBJ1-5): DTGVSQNPRHKITKRGQNVTFRCDPISEHNRLYWYRQTLGQGPEFLTYFQNEAQLEKSRLLSDRFSAERPKGSFSTLEIQRTEQGDSAMYLCASSLDYGYSNQPQHFGDGTRLSIL.

The chain has TRBV28 and TRBJ1-1, with 9 nucleotides matching TRBD1. The CDR3 length is 16 residues. Unmatched junction bases numbered 7, after V lost 5 bases and J lost 0 bases. Germline assignment: CDR1 MDHEN and CDR2 SYDVKM. CDR3 sequence reads: CASSVDRGRLNTEAFF. For the CDR3, the DNA is TGTGCCAGCAGTGTGGACAGGGGAAGGTTGAACACTGAAGCTTTCTTT.

The chain couples TRBV27 to TRBJ2-1; 7 bases are a match to TRBD2. The V segment lost 0 bases and the J segment 0 bases; nucleotides outside the gene matches: 5. CDR1 is MNHEY, CDR2 SMNVEV, per germline (reference sequence). The CDR3 runs 17 residues. CDR3 DNA sequence: TGTGCCAGCAGTTTATCCGGGAGGCCCATCTCCTACAATGAGCAGTTCTTC. This translates into CASSLSGRPISYNEQFF.

The rearrangement links TRBV27 to TRBJ2-3; no reliable D call. CDR1 and CDR2 from the germline V gene are MNHEY and SMNVEV (reference sequence). V was trimmed by 7 bases and J by 5 bases, leaving 22 bases between them. CDR3 length equals 16 residues. The CDR3 is CASNNQSWARRDTQYF. The CDR3, as DNA: TGTGCCAGCAACAACCAGAGCTGGGCACGGCGAGATACGCAGTATTTT.

This chain uses TRBV7-9 with TRBJ1-2; maybe TRBD1 (6 bases). This CDR3 region has 17 residues. Germline CDR1 and CDR2: SEHNR and FQNEAQ (reference sequence). V gave up 5 bases and J gave up 7 bases, with 26 bases separating them. CDR3 sequence reads: CASSKTGALRGGAGYTF. The CDR3 nucleotides are TGTGCCAGCAGCAAAACCGGGGCACTCAGGGGAGGCGCTGGCTACACCTTC.

The V and J genes are TRBV9 and TRBJ2-3, with 12 bases identical to TRBD2. Germline V gives CDR1 SGDLS, CDR2 YYNGEE. V dropped 2 bases and J dropped 5; count of bases not matched to a gene: 6. The CDR3 has 16 residues. The CDR3 DNA is TGTGCCAGCAGCGTTGGACTAGCGGGAAGGGGAGATACGCAGTATTTT. Translating it yields CASSVGLAGRGDTQYF.

This rearrangement joins TRBV6-5 to TRBJ1-2; 7 bases agree with TRBD1. CDR1 and CDR2 (germline): MNHEY, SVGAGI. The CDR3 consists of 14 residues. Trimming took 0 bases from V and 5 from J; bases not matched to a gene: 3. CDR3 region: CASSYSPGGYGYTF. DNA for the CDR3: TGTGCCAGCAGTTACTCACCAGGGGGATATGGCTACACCTTC.

CDR3: CASSKKGGVALTNEQYF. CDR3 nucleotides: TGTGCCAGCAGTAAAAAGGGGGGGGTAGCGCTAACAAACGAGCAGTACTTC. The rearrangement links TRBV27 to TRBJ2-7; a possible D gene is TRBD2 (7 bases). Germline V lookup: CDR1 MNHEY, CDR2 SMNVEV (reference sequence). V shed 5 bases and J shed 5 bases, with 25 bases lying between them. The CDR3 extends over 17 amino acids.

This clone occurred once. The chain recombines TRBV7-9 with TRBJ2-5; 16 bases match TRBD2. Germline CDR1 reads SEHNR; CDR2 reads FQNEAQ (reference sequence). V lost 5 bases, J lost 9 bases, and 6 bases stayed unmatched. CDR3 length equals 15 residues. CDR3 DNA sequence: TGTGCCAGCAGCGCAAGGGGACTAGCGGGAGGGTCCCAGTACTTC. It specifies CASSARGLAGGSQYF.

The chain couples TRBV6-1 to TRBJ1-5; tentatively, D is TRBD1 (5 bases). Trimming shortened V by 4 bases and J by 5 bases, and 12 bases separated the two germline ends. Germline V gene lookup returns CDR1 MNHNS and CDR2 SASEGT. The CDR3 totals 14 residues. The CDR3 loop is CASSGWDFYQPQHF. DNA of the CDR3: TGTGCCAGCAGTGGATGGGACTTCTATCAGCCCCAGCATTTT.

In DNA, the CDR3 is TGTGCCAGCTCACCGTCCCTAGCGGGAGATGAGCAGTTCTTC. This translates into CASSPSLAGDEQFF. The chain links TRBV18 to TRBJ2-1, with 10 bases aligning to TRBD2. The germline gives CDR1 KGHSH, CDR2 LQKENI. The CDR3 contains 14 residues. The trim removed 3 bases at V and 8 bases at J, leaving 4 bases unmatched.

The chain couples TRBV9 to TRBJ2-1; D perhaps matches TRBD2 (6 bases). The CDR3 consists of 13 residues. With 3 bases removed from V and 6 bases from J, the gap between germline ends came to 10 bases. CDR1 is SGDLS and CDR2 is YYNGEE in the germline V gene. The CDR3, as DNA: TGTGCCAGCAGCGATCATAGCGGCAATGAGCAGTTCTTC. This encodes CASSDHSGNEQFF.

The chain uses TRBV18 and TRBJ2-3, with a weak D call TRBD2 (6 bases). This CDR3 spans 16 amino acids. V was pared by 0 bases and J by 0 bases, with 10 bases between. Germline V gives CDR1 KGHSH, CDR2 LQKENI. CDR3 DNA sequence: TGTGCCAGCTCACCACCGGCGGGAACTAGCACAGATACGCAGTATTTT. It translates to CASSPPAGTSTDTQYF.

The chain has TRBV28 and TRBJ2-3, with D hard to call. The V end was cut by 4 bases, the J end by 2 bases, with 10 bases between. Looked up from germline, CDR1 is MDHEN and CDR2 is SYDVKM. The CDR3 contains 14 residues. The CDR3 nucleotides read TGTGCCAGCAGTTCCCCGTTCCTCACAGATACGCAGTATTTT. This codes for CASSSPFLTDTQYF.

This clone was seen a single time. The chain joins TRBV7-8 to TRBJ2-1, with 12 positions matching TRBD1. Germline values: CDR1 SGHVS, CDR2 FQNEAQ. The CDR3 has 15 amino acids. Germline trimming cut 5 bases from V and 9 bases from J; bases unmatched to any gene: 8. CDR3 loop: CASSHRDRGLSEQFF. CDR3 bases: TGTGCCAGCAGCCACCGGGACAGGGGGCTAAGTGAGCAGTTCTTC.

This clone showed up just once. The chain is built from TRBV10-3 and TRBJ2-1; D is unresolved. The CDR3 length is 15 residues. Germline CDR1 and CDR2: ENHRY and SYGVKD. V shed 2 bases and J shed 10 bases, with 18 bases lying between them. The DNA for the CDR3 is TGTGCCATCAGTGAGCGTGTCGGTACATCAGAGGAGCAGTTCTTC. Amino acids: CAISERVGTSEEQFF.

The chain joins TRBV15 to TRBJ2-7; a possible D gene is TRBD2 (6 bases). Per germline, CDR1 LNHNV and CDR2 YYDKDF (reference sequence). The CDR3 is 14 residues long. V lost 3 bases to trimming and J lost 3 bases, with 12 bases between them. The CDR3 loop reads CATSRAGGGYEQYF. The CDR3 DNA reads TGTGCCACCAGCAGGGCCGGGGGAGGCTACGAGCAGTACTTC.

The CDR3 nucleotides read TGTGCCAGCAGCCGTAGACTTTTAGCGGGAGCGAATGAGCAGTTCTTC. Translated, it gives CASSRRLLAGANEQFF. This rearrangement joins TRBV7-9 to TRBJ2-1, with 9 bases lining up with TRBD2. The length of the CDR3 is 16 residues. Per the germline V gene, CDR1 is SEHNR and CDR2 is FQNEAQ (reference sequence). J was trimmed by 7 bases and V by 5 bases; bases with no gene match: 12.